This TCR beta chain was captured by sequencing in a study of molecular identifiers for immune sequencing clone quantification. Study-wide findings and caveats: Over 99% of CMV-specific effector molecules, but under 1% of naive ones, were in clones above 20 copies.

This clonotype has just a few counts. The antigen is unknown. Germline CDR1 and CDR2: SEHNR and FQNEAQ (reference sequence). Between the trimmed V and J ends, which lost 4 bases and 5 bases, there was a span of 13 bases. The CDR3 totals 14 residues. Libraries from naive CD8 cells were generated from roughly 21,000 to 960,000 sorted cells (with 10%, 30% or 50% RNA). A CD8+CD4-CCR7+CD45RA+ gate was used to sort naive CD8 T cells. From the PCR reads, TCRdb called clonotypes with MiXCR, one entry per CDR3 protein. This table has about 100,000 distinct CDR3 sequences, roughly 23% appearing once. The V gene is TRBV7-9, the J gene TRBJ2-3; D gene ambiguous. Source material: naive CD8+ T cells from blood, with Jurkat cell RNA spiked in. Documented subset: FACS-sorted CD8+CD4-CCR7+CD45RA+ naive T cells. The TCR sequence derives from a human donor in good health. Some libraries in this study had Jurkat cell RNA spiked in. The CDR3, as DNA: TGTGCCAGCAGCTCCCCCACCTTCATAGATACGCAGTATTTT. Its translation is CASSSPTFIDTQYF.